This T cell receptor beta chain appears in the sequencing data of a study of T cell repertoires in cytomegalovirus infection (dated by TCRdb to between 2019 and 2020). At the level of the whole study: Because public TCR beta signatures pointed to carriage of CMV infection together with the matching HLA type, the HLA type of each donor mattered for the analysis. General findings and caveats noted by the study authors: The ex vivo response was dominated by HLA-C-restricted CMV-specific TCR beta clonotypes, and the single most frequent clonotype in two of eight donors was supplied by these HLA-C-restricted clonotypes. In both this cohort and an independent roughly 350-donor cohort, the cumulative frequency of public TCR beta family members distinguished carriers of CMV infection plus the relevant HLA type.

A word on this clonotype: Its antigen remains undetermined. There are no base qualities to consult, and no much larger clone falls within one base.

From V the trimming removes 6 bases and from J it removes 0 bases, while the gene matches leave 4 bases of the junction unaccounted for. As encoded in the germline V gene, CDR1 is MNHEY while CDR2 is SVGAGI. The CDR3 measures 14 amino acids from cysteine to phenylalanine. Just the 42-base CDR3 DNA is kept, in frame starting at base 1. The data were produced on an Illumina HiSeq 1500. In-frame beta chains were kept once TCRdb had trimmed the public reads at Q25 with fastp and called clones with MiXCR. Rows are combined by CDR3 protein, so each entry shows the most common genes and DNA. The table for this sample lists hundreds of thousands of distinct CDR3 sequences; about 10% of them were counted only once. The ten largest clones take up around 9.6% of the sample.

The sequenced material came from PBMCs. The TCR comes from a human donor in good health (CMV status not recorded). Some clones in this sample may be carry-over from other donors' samples. The chain links TRBV6-5 with TRBJ2-7, and TRBD1 aligns with 8 junction nucleotides. The DNA sequence is TGTGCCAGCAGCAACAGGGGGGTCTCCTACGAGCAGTACTTC. It translates to CASSNRGVSYEQYF.